The 12 T cell receptor beta chains listed next were all sequenced from one sample in a study of OX40 agonist ivuxolimab in advanced cancers. Sequenced by immunoSEQ multiplex PCR; TCRdb stores in-frame clones only, minus some. The repertoire has approximately 76,000 clones, over 85% of them found once; the top ten carry approximately 10%. The sequencing here drew on CD4+ or CD8+ T cells sorted from blood, taken in a trial of the OX40 agonist ivuxolimab. These receptors were obtained from an adult with an advanced solid tumor such as melanoma, head and neck, liver or kidney cancer.

The chain combines TRBV6-5 with TRBJ2-1; no clear D. V shed 1 base and J shed 6 bases, with 16 bases lying between them. CDR1 is MNHEY and CDR2 is SVGAGI in the germline V gene. The CDR3 spans 16 residues. The CDR3 region has the DNA TGTGCCAGCAGTTACTGGCCCTGGGCGGTTGGCAATGAGCAGTTCTTC. It is translated as CASSYWPWAVGNEQFF.

The CDR3 DNA sequence: TGTGCCATCCCCGAAAGGGGGAGCGAGACCCAGTACTTC. It codes for CAIPERGSETQYF. V is TRBV6-5 and J is TRBJ2-5; TRBD1 might be the D (6 bases). This CDR3 is built from 13 residues. V was pared by 10 bases and J by 5 bases, with 17 bases between. Germline CDR1 is MNHEY and CDR2 is SVGAGI.

The chain carries TRBV9 and TRBJ2-5; 8 positions match TRBD2. CDR1 is SGDLS, CDR2 YYNGEE, per germline. This CDR3 is built from 14 residues. V lost 2 bases, J lost 5 bases, and 5 bases stayed unmatched. This CDR3 is CASSVSGTQETQYF. The CDR3 DNA reads TGTGCCAGCAGCGTTAGCGGGACGCAGGAGACCCAGTACTTC.

The chain employs TRBV5-4 and TRBJ2-1; D perhaps matches TRBD1 (5 bases). The CDR3 has 13 amino acids. The ends were cut back, 7 bases at V and 9 bases at J, with 17 bases in the middle. Germline V gene data show CDR1 as SGHNT and CDR2 as YYREEE (reference sequence). CDR3 bases: TGTGCCAGCCCAGGGTCAGAACCGGGTGAGCAGTTCTTC. It is translated as CASPGSEPGEQFF.

This rearrangement joins TRBV29-1 to TRBJ2-5; TRBD1 aligns across 10 bases. V was clipped by 8 bases and J by 5 bases; unmatched bases: 11. The CDR3 totals 14 residues. Germline V gives CDR1 SQVTM, CDR2 ANQGSEA. The CDR3 sequence: CSLKDRGDGETQYF. CDR3 in DNA: TGCAGCTTGAAGGACAGGGGGGATGGGGAGACCCAGTACTTC. Full variable domain (remainder filled in from reference TRBV29-1 and TRBJ2-5): SAVISQKPSRDICQRGTSLTIQCQVDSQVTMMFWYRQQPGQSLTLIATANQGSEATYESGFVIDKFPISRPNLTFSTLTVSNMSPEDSSIYLCSLKDRGDGETQYFGPGTRLLVL.

This chain links TRBV6-5 with TRBJ1-1, with D uncertain. The CDR3 is 15 residues long. Germline loops: CDR1 MNHEY, CDR2 SVGAGI. Trimming left V 4 bases short and J 1 base short, with 13 bases between. This CDR3 is CASSFDPTENTEAFF. The CDR3, as DNA: TGTGCCAGCAGTTTTGATCCGACCGAGAACACTGAAGCTTTCTTT.

The CDR3 DNA is TGTGCCAGCAGTGAAGCTGGGGCAGGGGGGAGTGAGCAGTTCTTC. Amino acid sequence: CASSEAGAGGSEQFF. The chain uses TRBV6-1 and TRBJ2-1; a possible D gene is TRBD1 (7 bases). Trimming removed 0 bases from V and 9 bases from J, with 15 bases in between. The germline gives CDR1 MNHNS, CDR2 SASEGT. CDR3 length: 15 amino acids.

This clone has a single count. The genes are TRBV9 and TRBJ2-1; a weak D match, TRBD2 (5 bases). CDR1 SGDLS and CDR2 YYNGEE come from the germline V gene. V was shortened by 4 bases and J by 6 bases, with 11 bases between the two germline ends. The CDR3 extends over 13 amino acids. The CDR3 loop is CASSPGIINEQFF. The CDR3 DNA is TGTGCCAGCAGCCCGGGGATCATCAATGAGCAGTTCTTC. Drawing the rest from reference TRBV9 and TRBJ2-1, the complete variable domain is DSGVTQTPKHLITATGQRVTLRCSPRSGDLSVYWYQQSLDQGLQFLIQYYNGEERAKGNILERFSAQQFPDLHSELNLSSLELGDSALYFCASSPGIINEQFFGPGTRLTVL.

This clone was seen once. The rearrangement links TRBV19 to TRBJ2-1, with 10 bases aligning to TRBD1. Germline CDR1 and CDR2: LNHDA and SQIVND (reference sequence). V lost 8 bases to trimming and J lost 3 bases; unmatched junction nucleotides: 4. CDR3 length: 14 amino acids. The CDR3 sequence: CASSGTGVYNEQFF. The CDR3 region has the DNA TGTGCCAGTTCCGGGACAGGGGTCTACAATGAGCAGTTCTTC.

This rearrangement joins TRBV15 to TRBJ2-1; D might be TRBD2 (6 bases). V dropped 7 bases and J dropped 0 bases, with 10 bases sitting between them. The germline CDR1 and CDR2 sequences are LNHNV and YYDKDF (reference sequence). The length of the CDR3 is 14 residues. The CDR3 loop reads CATTLASSYNEQFF. CDR3 DNA sequence: TGTGCCACCACCCTAGCGTCCTCCTACAATGAGCAGTTCTTC.

The chain recombines TRBV7-9 with TRBJ2-1, with D perhaps matching TRBD2 (6 bases). The CDR3 runs 17 residues. Trimming stripped 2 bases from V and 8 bases from J, with 22 bases between. Germline V gene lookup returns CDR1 SEHNR and CDR2 FQNEAQ (reference sequence). CDR3 amino acids: CASSLRDGGPGVYEQFF. Written as DNA, the CDR3 is TGTGCCAGCAGCTTAAGGGATGGAGGGCCTGGCGTCTATGAGCAGTTCTTC.

The V gene is TRBV29-1, the J gene TRBJ2-7, with D unclear. CDR1 is SQVTM and CDR2 is ANQGSEA in the germline V gene. The germline V and J ends were trimmed by 0 bases and 4 bases, with 10 bases remaining between them. This CDR3 region has 13 residues. CDR3: CSVEETSGYEQYF. DNA for the CDR3: TGCAGCGTTGAAGAAACTTCAGGATACGAGCAGTACTTC.